The rows below give T cell receptor beta chains drawn from one sample of a study of T-cell memory formation after mild COVID-19. TCRdb ran MiXCR on the 5' RACE reads and lists one entry per CDR3 protein. Seen here are 550,000 to 700,000 distinct CDR3 sequences, more than 15% observed once, and the top ten hold around 12%. Sequencing input: PBMCs or a T cell subset sorted from them (not recorded which). The receptor set was obtained from an adult woman who had mild COVID-19 (a few samples of this study predate the infection). Cell type and time point are not known. Each CDR3 is given with its conserved first and last residue. D genes are given only for firm matches. Size is stated for part of the rows, as once, few or many counts, or as a class when the clone is expanded.

J gene	clone size	D gene	V gene	CDR3 protein	CDR3 DNA
TRBJ1-4	many	TRBD1	TRBV5-1	CASSPTTGFPQKLFF	TGCGCCAGCAGCCCCACGACAGGGTTTCCCCAAAAACTGTTTTTT
TRBJ2-5	.	.	TRBV4-3	CASSQDSYETQYF	TGCGCCAGCAGCCAAGATTCGTATGAGACCCAGTACTTC
TRBJ2-7	.	TRBD1	TRBV6-6	CASSNRDREGYEQYF	TGTGCCAGCAGTAACCGGGACAGGGAAGGCTACGAGCAGTACTTC
TRBJ2-3	.	TRBD1	TRBV30	CAWKRQGDTQYF	TGTGCCTGGAAGAGACAGGGCGATACGCAGTATTTT
TRBJ2-7	.	TRBD2	TRBV7-9	CASSSGLAVAYEQYF	TGTGCCAGCAGCTCAGGACTAGCGGTAGCCTACGAGCAGTACTTC
TRBJ2-6	.	TRBD1	TRBV4-2	CASSLSRTGGDGANVLTF	TGTGCCAGCAGCCTTAGCCGGACAGGGGGCGACGGGGCCAACGTCCTGACTTTC
TRBJ2-3	few	.	TRBV7-6	CASSLAQGGAQYF	TGTGCCAGCAGCTTAGCACAGGGTGGAGCGCAGTATTTT
TRBJ1-2	.	.	TRBV20-1	CSASAPGVGYGYTF	TGCAGTGCTAGTGCCCCAGGGGTGGGCTATGGCTACACCTTC
TRBJ2-3	few	TRBD2	TRBV25-1	CASSERAGGRGGTDTQYF	TGTGCCAGCAGTGAAAGGGCGGGAGGGCGCGGAGGCACAGATACGCAGTATTTT
TRBJ1-2	few	.	TRBV4-3	CASSQDGRSNYGYTF	TGCGCCAGCAGCCAAGACGGACGGAGTAACTATGGCTACACCTTC
TRBJ2-3	few	.	TRBV19	CASSPPLFSGSTDTQYF	TGTGCCAGTAGTCCACCCCTTTTCAGCGGGAGCACAGATACGCAGTATTTT
TRBJ2-3	many	.	TRBV27	CASKRRGREGTDTQYF	TGTGCCAGCAAAAGACGGGGGCGTGAAGGAACAGATACGCAGTATTTT
TRBJ2-7	.	.	TRBV12-3/TRBV12-4	CASSFGYRDSYEQYF	TGTGCCAGCAGTTTCGGGTACAGGGACTCCTACGAGCAGTACTTC
TRBJ1-1	few	TRBD1	TRBV6-5	CASGTANTEAFF	TGTGCCAGCGGGACAGCGAACACTGAAGCTTTCTTT
TRBJ1-1	.	.	TRBV12-3/TRBV12-4	CASSLRQPEAFF	TGTGCCAGCAGTTTGCGGCAGCCTGAAGCTTTCTTT
TRBJ1-5	few	.	TRBV5-6	CASSPGQALNQPQHF	TGTGCCAGCAGCCCGGGGCAGGCCCTCAATCAGCCCCAGCATTTT
TRBJ2-1	.	TRBD2	TRBV30	CAWSVRLAGIPANEQFF	TGTGCCTGGAGTGTACGGCTAGCGGGGATCCCCGCCAATGAGCAGTTCTTC
TRBJ2-7	few	.	TRBV19	CASSISNQGNYEQYF	TGTGCCAGTAGTATCTCAAACCAGGGGAACTACGAGCAGTACTTC
TRBJ1-1	few	.	TRBV5-1	CASSLTARARGLNTEAFF	TGCGCCAGCAGCTTGACGGCTCGGGCCAGGGGCCTGAACACTGAAGCTTTCTTT
TRBJ1-1	.	.	TRBV5-6	CASSLAVSTRGAFF	TGTGCCAGCAGCTTGGCCGTATCGACTCGGGGAGCTTTCTTT
TRBJ2-7	few	TRBD2	TRBV5-4	CASSVTSGNYEQYF	TGTGCCAGCAGCGTTACTAGCGGCAACTACGAGCAGTACTTC
TRBJ1-2	.	.	TRBV21-1	CASSCRLGGYTF	TGTGCCAGCAGCTGTCGGTTGGGGGGCTACACCTTC
TRBJ1-4	many	.	TRBV5-6	CASSFFRGEKLFF	TGTGCCAGCAGCTTTTTTCGGGGGGAAAAACTGTTTTTT
TRBJ1-2	.	.	TRBV10-3	CAIKGDGNYGYTF	TGTGCCATCAAGGGCGACGGAAACTATGGCTACACCTTC
TRBJ1-2	.	.	TRBV21-1	CASSKGSYGYTF	TGTGCCAGCAGCAAAGGCAGCTATGGCTACACCTTC
TRBJ1-1	few	.	TRBV2	CASSDRGRTEAFF	TGTGCCAGCAGTGACAGGGGTCGAACTGAAGCTTTCTTT
TRBJ1-2	.	.	TRBV15	CATSRRDGYTF	TGTGCCACCAGCCGCAGGGATGGCTACACCTTC
TRBJ2-1	.	TRBD2	TRBV9	CASSVGGGGSSYNEQFF	TGTGCCAGCAGCGTCGGAGGCGGGGGAAGCTCCTACAATGAGCAGTTCTTC
TRBJ1-2	few	TRBD1	TRBV9	CASSASPGTGGGYGYTF	TGTGCCAGCAGCGCCTCCCCCGGGACAGGGGGTGGCTATGGCTACACCTTC
TRBJ1-1	.	TRBD1	TRBV3-1	CASSHLGTDTEAFF	TGTGCCAGCAGCCACCTGGGGACAGACACTGAAGCTTTCTTT
TRBJ2-5	.	.	TRBV5-1	CASSLNTGRETQYF	TGCGCCAGCAGCTTGAACACGGGGCGAGAGACCCAGTACTTC
TRBJ2-3	few	TRBD2	TRBV20-1	CSASLSGSSTDTQYF	TGCAGTGCTAGCCTTAGCGGGAGCAGCACAGATACGCAGTATTTT
TRBJ2-5	.	TRBD2	TRBV7-3	CASSQRDSPWAETQYF	TGTGCCAGCAGCCAGCGGGACTCCCCATGGGCTGAGACCCAGTACTTC
TRBJ1-1	.	.	TRBV19	CASSPGGPVSFF	TGTGCCAGTAGTCCTGGCGGCCCCGTTTCTTTCTTT
TRBJ2-6	.	.	TRBV12-3/TRBV12-4	CASSPGGGPGANVLTF	TGTGCCAGCAGTCCAGGGGGGGGCCCTGGGGCCAACGTCCTGACTTTC
TRBJ2-1	.	.	TRBV7-6	CASSEGGAFNEQFF	TGTGCCAGCAGCGAAGGGGGGGCGTTCAATGAGCAGTTCTTC
TRBJ1-4	.	.	TRBV12-3/TRBV12-4	CASSPVDEKLFF	TGTGCCAGCAGCCCGGTGGACGAAAAACTGTTTTTT
TRBJ1-5	.	.	TRBV6-5	CASSPRFGQPQHF	TGTGCCAGCAGCCCTAGATTTGGTCAGCCCCAGCATTTT